The clone carrying this T cell receptor (beta chain) was observed at least ten times. The target antigen is unknown. Combining a sample-barcoded 5' primer with a J-beta primer mix, a second PCR ran for roughly 6 to 11 cycles. Each CDR3 protein gets one entry after TCRdb re-called the 5' RACE reads with MiXCR. The sample has 1.4 million or so distinct CDR3 sequences; less than 45% are singletons. The data are from a study of blood T cells in healthy people across ages. Notes on the study in general: When set beside aged donors, long-lived donors presented more naive CD4+ cells and higher diversity. Reliance upon unsorted PBMCs precluded definitive naive versus antigen-experienced comparison. There was no known CMV status for donors, so expanded clonotype changes were possibly confounded.

This CDR3 is built from 11 residues. Germline assignment: CDR1 SGHRS and CDR2 YFSETQ. Between the trimmed V and J ends, which lost 2 bases and 6 bases, there was a span of 5 bases. Isolated per sample were at least 7 million PBMCs. The sequence derives from a woman in her late teens or twenties in good health. Sample: blood. V and J are TRBV5-1 and TRBJ2-5; D not certain. The CDR3 DNA is TGCGCCAGCAGCTTCCGGCAGACCCAGTACTTC. As protein: CASSFRQTQYF.